A selection of T cell receptor beta chains follows, all from one sample in a study of cytomegalovirus exposure and HLA in healthy donors. Repertoires were generated with immunoSEQ multiplex PCR, while TCRdb's copy carries only in-frame clones and drops some. This table holds roughly 100,000 clones, 77% found once. Sequenced: PBMCs. Receptors were obtained from a woman aged 40 to 50 in good health and CMV-seronegative. CDR3s include the opening cysteine and the closing phenylalanine or tryptophan. Fields, in order: clone size, V gene, D gene, J gene, CDR3 protein, CDR3 DNA. The D gene is left open where the match is weak. Some rows mark clone size as missing; the rest say once, few, many or name a class of expanded clone.

abundance: once
v_gene: TRBV11-2
d_gene: NA
j_gene: TRBJ1-1
CDR3aa: CASRKQENVEAFF
CDR3nt: TGTGCCAGCAGGAAACAGGAAAACGTTGAAGCTTTCTTT

abundance: NA
v_gene: TRBV2
d_gene: TRBD1
j_gene: TRBJ1-5
CDR3aa: CASSETGVRQPQHF
CDR3nt: TGTGCCAGCAGCGAAACAGGGGTACGGCAGCCCCAGCATTTT

abundance: once
v_gene: TRBV19
d_gene: NA
j_gene: TRBJ1-5
CDR3aa: CASSRGMGNQPQHF
CDR3nt: TGTGCCAGTAGTCGGGGGATGGGCAATCAGCCCCAGCATTTT

abundance: NA
v_gene: TRBV6-6
d_gene: TRBD2
j_gene: TRBJ2-1
CDR3aa: CASSFGTSGDNEQFF
CDR3nt: TGTGCCAGCAGTTTTGGGACTAGCGGGGACAATGAGCAGTTCTTC

abundance: NA
v_gene: TRBV6-5
d_gene: NA
j_gene: TRBJ1-2
CDR3aa: CASSYREGYGYTF
CDR3nt: TGTGCCAGCAGTTACCGGGAAGGCTATGGCTACACCTTC

abundance: NA
v_gene: TRBV13
d_gene: TRBD2
j_gene: TRBJ2-2
CDR3aa: CASSLAGGRVGELFF
CDR3nt: TGTGCCAGCAGCTTAGCGGGGGGGCGTGTCGGGGAGCTGTTTTTT

abundance: NA
v_gene: TRBV11-2
d_gene: TRBD1
j_gene: TRBJ1-3
CDR3aa: CASSPRDSGTGNTIYF
CDR3nt: TGTGCCAGCAGCCCCCGGGACAGTGGAACTGGAAACACCATATATTTT

abundance: few
v_gene: TRBV6-6
d_gene: NA
j_gene: TRBJ1-1
CDR3aa: CASCPGGTEAFF
CDR3nt: TGTGCCAGCTGCCCAGGCGGGACTGAAGCTTTCTTT

abundance: NA
v_gene: TRBV6-5
d_gene: TRBD1
j_gene: TRBJ1-2
CDR3aa: CASSPVTGGLGGYTF
CDR3nt: TGTGCCAGCAGCCCCGTGACAGGGGGGCTCGGGGGCTACACCTTC

abundance: NA
v_gene: TRBV6-1
d_gene: NA
j_gene: TRBJ1-1
CDR3aa: CASSANSGNTEAFF
CDR3nt: TGTGCCAGCTCGGCCAACTCGGGGAACACTGAAGCTTTCTTT

abundance: NA
v_gene: TRBV7-2
d_gene: NA
j_gene: TRBJ1-1
CDR3aa: CASSFGVEAFF
CDR3nt: TGTGCCAGCAGCTTCGGGGTAGAAGCTTTCTTT

abundance: NA
v_gene: TRBV11-1
d_gene: TRBD1
j_gene: TRBJ1-1
CDR3aa: CASRRQGNTEAFF
CDR3nt: TGTGCCAGCAGGAGACAGGGGAACACTGAAGCTTTCTTT

abundance: NA
v_gene: TRBV27
d_gene: NA
j_gene: TRBJ1-6
CDR3aa: CASSLGGRGSPLHF
CDR3nt: TGTGCCAGCAGTTTAGGCGGCAGGGGTTCACCCCTCCACTTT

abundance: NA
v_gene: TRBV7-2
d_gene: NA
j_gene: TRBJ2-2
CDR3aa: CASSLAVGWRELFF
CDR3nt: TGTGCCAGCAGCTTAGCTGTCGGGTGGAGGGAGCTGTTTTTT

abundance: NA
v_gene: TRBV30
d_gene: NA
j_gene: TRBJ1-2
CDR3aa: CAWSVRYYGYAF
CDR3nt: TGTGCCTGGAGTGTCCGGTACTATGGCTACGCCTTC

abundance: once
v_gene: TRBV18
d_gene: TRBD2
j_gene: TRBJ2-3
CDR3aa: CASSRRTSGADTQYF
CDR3nt: TGTGCCAGCTCACGGAGGACTAGCGGAGCGGATACGCAGTATTTT

abundance: NA
v_gene: TRBV4-3
d_gene: NA
j_gene: TRBJ1-2
CDR3aa: CASSQSVSGYGYTF
CDR3nt: TGCGCCAGCAGCCAATCTGTGTCAGGGTATGGCTACACCTTC

abundance: few
v_gene: TRBV10-1
d_gene: TRBD1
j_gene: TRBJ2-1
CDR3aa: CASSEGQGAYNEQFF
CDR3nt: TGCGCCAGCAGTGAGGGACAGGGGGCATACAATGAGCAGTTCTTC

abundance: NA
v_gene: TRBV5-1
d_gene: NA
j_gene: TRBJ1-3
CDR3aa: CASSFQGGNTIYF
CDR3nt: TGCGCCAGCAGCTTCCAGGGTGGAAACACCATATATTTT

abundance: NA
v_gene: TRBV7-6
d_gene: NA
j_gene: TRBJ1-3
CDR3aa: CASSSRGGGNTIYF
CDR3nt: TGTGCCAGCAGCTCCCGGGGGGGTGGAAACACCATATATTTT

abundance: NA
v_gene: TRBV30
d_gene: NA
j_gene: TRBJ1-2
CDR3aa: CAWSVKGPIYGYTF
CDR3nt: TGTGCCTGGAGTGTCAAGGGGCCTATCTATGGCTACACCTTC

abundance: NA
v_gene: TRBV2
d_gene: NA
j_gene: TRBJ1-5
CDR3aa: CASSEGQSQPQHF
CDR3nt: TGTGCCAGCAGTGAAGGGCAGTCACAGCCCCAGCATTTT

abundance: NA
v_gene: TRBV5-4
d_gene: TRBD2
j_gene: TRBJ2-7
CDR3aa: CASSFRGGGAEQYF
CDR3nt: TGTGCCAGCAGCTTCCGGGGGGGAGGGGCCGAGCAGTACTTC

abundance: NA
v_gene: TRBV7-3
d_gene: NA
j_gene: TRBJ1-1
CDR3aa: CASSLTSQGNTEAFF
CDR3nt: TGTGCCAGCAGCTTAACGTCCCAGGGGAACACTGAAGCTTTCTTT

abundance: NA
v_gene: TRBV30
d_gene: TRBD1
j_gene: TRBJ2-7
CDR3aa: CAWRSTRDRDEQYF
CDR3nt: TGTGCCTGGAGGTCGACCCGAGACAGGGACGAGCAGTACTTC

abundance: NA
v_gene: TRBV19
d_gene: NA
j_gene: TRBJ1-1
CDR3aa: CASSITAVMNTEAFF
CDR3nt: TGTGCCAGTAGCATAACCGCAGTCATGAACACTGAAGCTTTCTTT

abundance: NA
v_gene: TRBV30
d_gene: NA
j_gene: TRBJ1-6
CDR3aa: CAWSVGHNNSPLHF
CDR3nt: TGTGCCTGGAGTGTGGGACACAATAATTCACCCCTCCACTTT

abundance: NA
v_gene: TRBV7-6
d_gene: TRBD2
j_gene: TRBJ2-3
CDR3aa: CASSLAVSGGSDTQYF
CDR3nt: TGTGCCAGCAGCTTAGCCGTTAGCGGGGGGTCGGATACGCAGTATTTT

abundance: NA
v_gene: TRBV6-1
d_gene: TRBD1
j_gene: TRBJ2-7
CDR3aa: CASTPFGTGNYEQYF
CDR3nt: TGTGCCAGCACTCCCTTCGGGACAGGGAACTACGAGCAGTACTTC

abundance: NA
v_gene: TRBV5-4
d_gene: NA
j_gene: TRBJ2-7
CDR3aa: CAAGTHSYEQYF
CDR3nt: TGTGCAGCAGGGACACACTCCTACGAGCAGTACTTC

abundance: once
v_gene: TRBV2
d_gene: NA
j_gene: TRBJ1-2
CDR3aa: CASSEARQATQYGYTF
CDR3nt: TGTGCCAGCAGTGAAGCAAGACAGGCAACTCAATATGGCTACACCTTC